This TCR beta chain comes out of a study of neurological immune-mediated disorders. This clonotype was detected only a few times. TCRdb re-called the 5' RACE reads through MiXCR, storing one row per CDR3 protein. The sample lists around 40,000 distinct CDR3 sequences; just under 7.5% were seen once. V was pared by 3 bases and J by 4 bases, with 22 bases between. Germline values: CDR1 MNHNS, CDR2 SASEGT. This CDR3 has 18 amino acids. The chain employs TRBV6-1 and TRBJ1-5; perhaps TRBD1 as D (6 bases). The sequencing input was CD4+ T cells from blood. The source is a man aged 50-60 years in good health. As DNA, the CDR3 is TGTGCCAGCAGTGATCAACAGGGCCTGTTGGGGTCTAATCAGCCCCAGCATTTT. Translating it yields CASSDQQGLLGSNQPQHF.